The source of this T cell receptor beta chain is a study of T cells in Graves' hyperthyroidism and ophthalmopathy. V gave up 5 bases and J gave up 4 bases, with 23 bases separating them. The CDR3 has 17 amino acids. CDR1 and CDR2 (germline): SEHNR, FQNEAQ (reference sequence). TCR beta CDR3 sequences were amplified from RNA transcripts. Researchers ran a first-round RT-PCR on the TCR CDR3 using the HTBI primer set. MiXCR, run by TCRdb on the multiplex PCR reads, gives a single entry per CDR3 protein. The data show a few hundred thousand distinct CDR3 sequences, roughly 50% seen once. Regarding the study as a whole: Patients with ophthalmopathy were separated from those with stable hyperthyroidism by a 13 V-J model. Progression to ophthalmopathy was predicted a median of roughly seven months early. Blood also contained most expanded thyroid clonotypes above 0.001.

Concerning this clonotype: What it binds is not known.

The sequencing sample was made of peripheral blood or thyroid tissue (not recorded which). The chain links TRBV7-9 to TRBJ1-2, with TRBD1 as a possible D gene (6 bases). The receptor's source is a young woman with Graves' hyperthyroidism. The CDR3 DNA reads as TGTGCCAGCAGCGTTGAAGGCCGGGGGCGGGACACCTATGGCTACACCTTC. This gives the protein CASSVEGRGRDTYGYTF.